This TCR beta chain was documented in a study of T cell responses to AZD1222 COVID-19 vaccine (dated by TCRdb to 2020 to 2022). In the study overall: AZD1222 recipients with second doses at about 4 weeks or about 12 weeks were pooled, because spike-specific TCR depth and breadth did not differ between schedules. Trial participants were enrolled into age subgroups of 18-55, 56-69 and 70-plus years, which contained approximately 150, 30 and 60 TCR-sequenced participants, respectively. TCR sequencing covered 233 trial participants: 207 given two doses of AZD1222 and about 26 given two doses of MenACWY control vaccine.

In this sample, this clone turned up a few times. The clone's antigen remains unknown. It has no much larger one-base neighbor in the sample; base qualities were not kept. The investigation overall reported the following: Most participants were white British and females outnumbered males, and the authors suggested that clonal diversity may have been underestimated. Because no day 14 peak-response samples were available, repertoires were characterized only after the peak T cell response. The 56-69-year group was small, and its depth increase did not reach significance, likely because of low power. Vaccine-associated CD4 TCRs spanned the whole spike protein, with dominant responses in regions 160-218 and 743-854. Reportedly, close to half of the unique spike-specific TCRs recognized epitopes lying outside the regions that are mutated in the B.1.351 and B.1.1.7 variants. Only a handful of AZD1222 recipients were SARS-CoV-2 seropositive at baseline, limiting conclusions about previously exposed vaccinees. After two AZD1222 doses, spike-specific TCR breadth and depth were significantly higher than at day 0 and than in MenACWY recipients.

Per the publication, the time point label means: baseline before first vaccination. Vaccinee samples came from UK trials COV001 and COV002, including a single-blind randomized controlled phase 2/3 trial of AZD1222 (ChAdOx1 nCoV-19) in healthy adults. Trial participant PBMC samples were collected at day 0 and day 28 after the second dose for TCRbeta chain sequencing. The CDR3 regions of human TCRbeta chains were analyzed by immunosequencing. The study's own analysis went as follows. Repertoire TCRs were checked for matches against a reference library of SARS-CoV-2-specific TCRs that had been generated using the MIRA antigen-specificity platform. Breadth meant the fraction of unique TCRs that were SARS-CoV-2-associated, whereas depth meant the fraction of total T cells that were SARS-CoV-2-associated. Using the MIRA data, every spike-specific TCR was mapped to the spike region that the TCR reacted to and assigned to either a CD4 or a CD8 class. Log10-transformed breadth and depth values were compared by one-way ANOVA with Sidak's multiple comparisons tests. This is the immuneACCESS table as TCRdb keeps it, with only in-frame sequences that have V and J called. A part of the clones is gone; compared with another copy, unresolved V genes explain less than half, and the rest is unexplained. V and J calls and clone size are copied from that table; D and trimming were computed from the DNA. This sample is represented by about 97,000 clones; around 89% of them were singletons. The ten biggest clones cover roughly 7.7% of the sample.

The receptor was derived from an adult in good health. Here the sequenced sample was peripheral blood, taken on day 0 of AZD1222 vaccination.

The DNA is TGTGCCAGCAGCCGCAGAGGACAGGGAGCGGAAGAAAAACTGTTTTTT. Translation gives CASSRRGQGAEEKLFF. Recombination linked TRBV5-6 to TRBJ1-4; 8 nucleotides in the junction match TRBD1. Taken from cysteine to phenylalanine, the CDR3 has 16 residues. The read is trimmed to its CDR3 DNA, 48 bases read in frame from base 1. CDR1 and CDR2 are read off the germline V gene as SGHDT and YYEEEE. Ends trimmed: V by 4 bases, J by 8 bases; bases unmatched to a gene: 13.